This is a list of T cell receptor beta chains from one sample in a study of cytomegalovirus exposure and HLA in healthy donors. Profiling relied on immunoSEQ multiplex PCR, and the TCRdb table lists in-frame clones only, not all of them. The sample has roughly 260,000 clones; around 90% are singletons. The sequenced sample consisted of PBMCs. The receptors stem from a woman under 30 in good health and CMV-seronegative. CDR3s include the opening cysteine and the closing phenylalanine or tryptophan. A D gene is named only where the DNA matches it firmly. Rows may omit the clone size; those that give it use once, few, many or a size class.

cdr3_nt	cdr3_aa	v_call	j_call	d_call	clone_size
TGCGCCAGCAGCCAAGGTGTCGGGTATTCGGGGGAGACCCAGTACTTC	CASSQGVGYSGETQYF	TRBV4-3	TRBJ2-5	NA	NA
TGCGCCAGCAGCCAGAACGGTCAGCCCCAGCATTTT	CASSQNGQPQHF	TRBV4-1	TRBJ1-5	NA	NA
TGCGCCAGCAGCCCCTATCTGGGGGCCAACGTCCTGACTTTC	CASSPYLGANVLTF	TRBV4-1	TRBJ2-6	NA	NA
TGTGCCAGCACCCAAGACAGGATGAACACTGAAGCTTTCTTT	CASTQDRMNTEAFF	TRBV25-1	TRBJ1-1	NA	NA
TGTGCCAGCCTGAGCGGCGGGGGAATCCAAGAGACCCAGTACTTC	CASLSGGGIQETQYF	TRBV6-5	TRBJ2-5	TRBD2	NA
TGTGCCAGCTCACCCATCACAGGTGAAGCTTTCTTT	CASSPITGEAFF	TRBV18	TRBJ1-1	NA	NA
TGTGCCAGCAGTCCAGGGACAGAAACAAACATTCAGTACTTC	CASSPGTETNIQYF	TRBV27	TRBJ2-4	TRBD1	NA
TGTGCCAGCTCACCACGGGCCAGGGCGGATTCACCCCTCCACTTT	CASSPRARADSPLHF	TRBV18	TRBJ1-6	NA	NA
TGTGCCAGCAGTGATCGAGGGCTTGGCTACAATGAGCAGTTCTTC	CASSDRGLGYNEQFF	TRBV6-1	TRBJ2-1	NA	NA
TGTGCCAGTACCCCCGGGGGGAATCCCAATGAGCAGTTCTTC	CASTPGGNPNEQFF	TRBV19	TRBJ2-1	TRBD2	once
TGCGCCAGCAGCCAAGATACAGGGTTGTCGCAGCCCCAGCATTTT	CASSQDTGLSQPQHF	TRBV4-3	TRBJ1-5	NA	once
TGTGCCAGCAGTGAAGAAGCGGACAGGGAATATGGAAAACTGTTTTTT	CASSEEADREYGKLFF	TRBV28	TRBJ1-4	TRBD1	NA
TGTGCCAGCAGTAAAGAAACACTAGTATTCGGGCCCGGGGAGCTGTTTTTT	CASSKETLVFGPGELFF	TRBV27	TRBJ2-2	NA	NA
TGTGCCAGTAATCCCCCACAGGGATTCTATAGCAATCAGCCCCAGCATTTT	CASNPPQGFYSNQPQHF	TRBV19	TRBJ1-5	NA	NA
TGTGCCAGCAGCATTACTAGCGGGGGTGCAGATACGCAGTATTTT	CASSITSGGADTQYF	TRBV11-1	TRBJ2-3	TRBD2	NA
TGTGCCAGCTCCCCGGGGTATAGCAATCAGCCCCAGCATTTT	CASSPGYSNQPQHF	TRBV18	TRBJ1-5	NA	NA
TGCGCCAGCGGGCCTCCGGGACAAGACTATGGCTACACCTTC	CASGPPGQDYGYTF	TRBV5-1	TRBJ1-2	NA	few
TGCGCCAGCAGCCAGGAGCTGGGGCGGGGGGGCGATGAGGACGGGGAGCTGTTTTTT	CASSQELGRGGDEDGELFF	TRBV4-1	TRBJ2-2	TRBD2	NA
TGTGCCATCAGTGAGAGGCAGGGCGCCTATAATTCACCCCTCCACTTT	CAISERQGAYNSPLHF	TRBV10-3	TRBJ1-6	NA	NA
TGTGCCAGCCGCGAATCGGACTATGGCTACACCTTC	CASRESDYGYTF	TRBV6-5	TRBJ1-2	NA	NA
TGTGCCAGCAGCTTCCTGACTAGCGGGGGGGCTAGCACAGATACGCAGTATTTT	CASSFLTSGGASTDTQYF	TRBV5-4	TRBJ2-3	TRBD2	NA
TGTGCCAGCAGCTTGGACATGGGACAACCTATCCACTATGGCTACACCTTC	CASSLDMGQPIHYGYTF	TRBV5-8	TRBJ1-2	NA	NA
TGTGCCAGCAGCCCGTCCCGGGACTGGGCCTACGAGCAGTACTTC	CASSPSRDWAYEQYF	TRBV28	TRBJ2-7	NA	NA
TGTGCCAGCAGCTTGCAACCGGGACTAGCGTCCGGCACAGATACGCAGTATTTT	CASSLQPGLASGTDTQYF	TRBV5-4	TRBJ2-3	TRBD2	NA
TGTGCCAGCAGCTTTTGGGACTTCAATGAGCAGTTCTTC	CASSFWDFNEQFF	TRBV7-2	TRBJ2-1	NA	NA
TGTGCCAGCAGCCCTAGCGGGTACAACAATGAGCAGTTCTTC	CASSPSGYNNEQFF	TRBV9	TRBJ2-1	TRBD2	NA
TGCGCCAGCAGCTCTGGACAGGGGTCTGGCTACACCTTC	CASSSGQGSGYTF	TRBV5-1	TRBJ1-2	TRBD1	NA
TGTGCCAGCAGTTACTTGGACCGAGGGGCTTTCTTT	CASSYLDRGAFF	TRBV6-6	TRBJ1-1	NA	NA
TGTGCCAGCAGTTACGGGGGGACAGGGGACAATGAGCAGTTCTTC	CASSYGGTGDNEQFF	TRBV6-5	TRBJ2-1	TRBD1	NA
TGTGCCAGTAACTCTGACAGGGAAAATCAGCCCCAGCATTTT	CASNSDRENQPQHF	TRBV19	TRBJ1-5	TRBD1	few
TGTGCCAGCAGCCTACGACAGTCTTATGACACCGGGGAGCTGTTTTTT	CASSLRQSYDTGELFF	TRBV7-9	TRBJ2-2	NA	NA
TGTGCCAGCAGGGGGGCCGGACTAGCGGACACAGATACGCAGTATTTT	CASRGAGLADTDTQYF	TRBV25-1	TRBJ2-3	TRBD2	NA
TGTGCCAGCAGTCCTAATTTCAATGAGCAGTTCTTC	CASSPNFNEQFF	TRBV6-5	TRBJ2-1	NA	once
TGCAGCGCCGCGGACAGGGAGGGAAACACCATATATTTT	CSAADREGNTIYF	TRBV29-1	TRBJ1-3	TRBD1	NA
TGTGCCAGCAGCTTAGGTCAGGGTGCACCCCTCCACTTT	CASSLGQGAPLHF	TRBV11-3	TRBJ1-6	NA	NA
TGCGCCAGCAGCGAAGGGATCGGGAGAGCTGAAAAACTGTTTTTT	CASSEGIGRAEKLFF	TRBV5-1	TRBJ1-4	NA	NA
TGTGCCAGCAGCCCGACAGGCAGCTCCTACGAGCAGTACTTC	CASSPTGSSYEQYF	TRBV14	TRBJ2-7	NA	once
TGCGCCAGCAGCCAAGCGGTAGCTACGAACACCGGGGAGCTGTTTTTT	CASSQAVATNTGELFF	TRBV4-3	TRBJ2-2	NA	NA
TGTGCCAGCAGTGACAAACAGGGGGCTGGAAACACCATATATTTT	CASSDKQGAGNTIYF	TRBV6-1	TRBJ1-3	TRBD1	NA
TGTGCCAGCAGCTTTAACCAGGACTCGTGGGCGGGACAGCCCCAGCATTTT	CASSFNQDSWAGQPQHF	TRBV7-2	TRBJ1-5	NA	NA
TGTGCCAGCAGCCAAGATACGGCAGGGGATAGGGAAAAACTGTTTTTT	CASSQDTAGDREKLFF	TRBV4-2	TRBJ1-4	NA	NA
TGCAGCTCAGGACTAGCGGGGGATCACAATGAGCAGTTCTTC	CSSGLAGDHNEQFF	TRBV29-1	TRBJ2-1	TRBD2	NA
TGTGCCAGCAGGCTCGGACAGGGGATAAACGAGCAGTACTTC	CASRLGQGINEQYF	TRBV7-2	TRBJ2-7	TRBD1	NA
TGTGCCAGCAGCTTATCGGGGACCGGGGAGCTGTTTTTT	CASSLSGTGELFF	TRBV5-6	TRBJ2-2	NA	NA
TGCGCCAGCAGCCACGCAGGCTACAGTTCCTACAATGAGCAGTTCTTC	CASSHAGYSSYNEQFF	TRBV4-1	TRBJ2-1	NA	NA
TGTGCCAGCAGTTTCCGGAGTAACTATGGCTACACCTTC	CASSFRSNYGYTF	TRBV28	TRBJ1-2	NA	NA
TGCGCCAGCAGCTTTGCCGGGACTAGCGGAATGAGCTCCTACAATGAGCAGTTCTTC	CASSFAGTSGMSSYNEQFF	TRBV5-1	TRBJ2-1	TRBD2	once
TGTGCCAGCAGTTACTCCGGGACAGGCGTTTATGGCTACACCTTC	CASSYSGTGVYGYTF	TRBV6-6	TRBJ1-2	TRBD1	NA
TGTGCCAGCAGCTTGATCCTAGCGGGGCCTGAGGAGCAGTACTTC	CASSLILAGPEEQYF	TRBV5-4	TRBJ2-7	TRBD2	NA
TGTGCCTGCACCAGCTCCTACAATGAGCAGTTCTTC	CACTSSYNEQFF	TRBV2	TRBJ2-1	NA	NA
TGTGCCGGATCTGCCGACAGTGCAACTAATGAAAAACTGTTTTTT	CAGSADSATNEKLFF	TRBV6-1	TRBJ1-4	NA	NA
TGTGCCAGCAGTTACCAGGATCGGGGCTACACCTTC	CASSYQDRGYTF	TRBV6-6	TRBJ1-2	NA	NA
TGTGCCAGCAGCCGAGACAGGCTTTCGTTCGAGCAGTACTTC	CASSRDRLSFEQYF	TRBV7-9	TRBJ2-7	NA	NA
TGTGCCAGCAGTTATTCCGACAGGGCAGGTGAAAAACTGTTTTTT	CASSYSDRAGEKLFF	TRBV6-5	TRBJ1-4	TRBD1	NA
TGTGCCAGCAGCTTGACGGTTAGTTGGGATACGCAGTATTTT	CASSLTVSWDTQYF	TRBV5-4	TRBJ2-3	NA	NA
TGTGCCAGCGTAGACGGAGCTAACTATGGCTACACCTTC	CASVDGANYGYTF	TRBV6-5	TRBJ1-2	NA	NA
TGTGCCAGCAGCCTACTAGCGGTGGGTTACAATGAGCAGTTCTTC	CASSLLAVGYNEQFF	TRBV6-5	TRBJ2-1	TRBD2	NA
TGTGCCAGCAGTGGGGACAGTTTAAACTACAATGAGCAGTTCTTC	CASSGDSLNYNEQFF	TRBV5-6	TRBJ2-1	TRBD1	NA
TGTGCCAGCAGCGTGTCAGGGGCCCGGGAGCAGTTCTTC	CASSVSGAREQFF	TRBV9	TRBJ2-1	NA	NA